The sequence of this TCR beta chain was determined in a study of identical twins. Study-wide points: Not following the same donors, the study drew its conclusions from cross-sectional statistical analysis.

Unique molecular identifiers were in the cDNA, with template-switch universal primer binding. One entry per CDR3 protein results from TCRdb running MiXCR on the 5' RACE reads. The repertoire has 230,000 or so distinct CDR3 sequences, around 8.3% of them found once; the top ten carry less than 4%. V lost 6 bases and J lost 2, with 17 bases in between. This CDR3 contains 14 residues. Germline lookup yields CDR1 DFQATT and CDR2 SNEGSKA (reference sequence). In its sample, this clonotype was seen a few times. No antigen is known for it. A further study also used this sample, focusing on yellow fever vaccine responses in identical twins. As that report states: Twins reportedly showed a vaccine T cell response that seemed partly convergent and partly personalized.

This chain uses TRBV20-1 with TRBJ2-7, with a possible D match to TRBD1 (6 bases). The TCR sequence derives from a woman aged 18-29 years in good health. Sequenced input: CD8+ T cells sorted from blood. The CDR3 nucleotides read TGCAGTGCACACCACAGGGAGACCGCCTACGAGCAGTACTTC. Its protein product is CSAHHRETAYEQYF.